Below, 26 T cell receptor beta chains from the same sample are listed, as sequenced in a study of shared clonotypes between healthy human individuals. The data were produced by immunoSEQ multiplex PCR, yet TCRdb's version contains in-frame clones alone and is incomplete. The top ten clones hold around 0.14% of a sample with about 2.4 million clones, over 85% of them seen once. Sequenced sample: naive CD4+ T cells sorted from blood. Stated subset: CD45RA+ positively selected. The receptors come from a man aged 18 to 29 in good health.

This chain joins TRBV5-4 and TRBJ2-3; 10 bases agree with TRBD2. Germline CDR1 SGHNT, CDR2 YYREEE (reference sequence). CDR3 length: 16 residues. V lost 1 base and J lost 3; bases outside the gene matches: 5. DNA for the CDR3: TGTGCCAGCAGCTTGTCCGCTAGCGGGGGAACAGATACGCAGTATTTT. Translating it yields CASSLSASGGTDTQYF.

The J gene is TRBJ2-1, the V gene TRBV7-2; 11 nucleotides align to TRBD2. The CDR3 contains 19 residues. Germline V CDR1 and CDR2: SGHTA, FQGNSA. Trimming at V came to 4 bases and at J to 3 bases, leaving 14 bases not matched to a gene. The CDR3 DNA sequence: TGTGCCAGCAGCTCCCCTTTGGCTAGCGGGAGGACTAACTACAATGAGCAGTTCTTC. Encoded protein: CASSSPLASGRTNYNEQFF.

This chain links TRBV6-1 with TRBJ1-2; a possible D gene is TRBD1 (6 bases). This CDR3 is built from 13 residues. Germline values: CDR1 MNHNS, CDR2 SASEGT. V was pared by 2 bases and J by 4 bases, with 8 bases between. CDR3: CASSESDSYGYTF. CDR3 DNA sequence: TGTGCCAGCAGTGAATCGGACAGCTATGGCTACACCTTC.

This clone occurred once. The chain employs TRBV7-8 and TRBJ2-1; 8 positions agree with TRBD2. The CDR3 consists of 15 residues. Germline V gene data show CDR1 as SGHVS and CDR2 as FQNEAQ. The ends lost 4 bases at V and 2 bases at J; junction bases unmatched: 4. CDR3 nucleotide sequence: TGTGCCAGCAGCTCACCGGGACTAGCCTACAATGAGCAGTTCTTC. This codes for CASSSPGLAYNEQFF.

The J gene is TRBJ2-2, the V gene TRBV28; the match to TRBD2 covers 11 bases. Unmatched junction bases numbered 7, after V lost 5 bases and J lost 2 bases. Germline CDR1 reads MDHEN; CDR2 reads SYDVKM. CDR3 size: 17 residues. CDR3 residues: CASSPTGTSGNTGELFF. The CDR3, as DNA: TGTGCCAGCAGTCCGACCGGGACTAGCGGCAACACCGGGGAGCTGTTTTTT.

This clone has a single count. The gene calls are TRBV28 and TRBJ1-4, with D perhaps matching TRBD1 (5 bases). The germline V gene has CDR1 MDHEN and CDR2 SYDVKM. There are 14 residues in the CDR3. V was trimmed by 6 bases and J by 8 bases, leaving 16 bases between them. DNA for the CDR3: TGTGCCAGCAGGGCGGGACTCCGGATCGAAAAACTGTTTTTT. This sequence encodes CASRAGLRIEKLFF.

A single count supports this clone. The chain employs TRBV2 and TRBJ2-1; no clear D gene. This CDR3 contains 15 residues. Germline V gene sequence: CDR1 SNHLY, CDR2 FYNNEI. Trimming cost V 1 base and J 10 bases, with 17 bases left between them. This CDR3 reads CASSEVAAVRGEQFF. CDR3 in DNA: TGTGCCAGCAGTGAAGTGGCGGCAGTACGAGGCGAGCAGTTCTTC.

The CDR3 loop reads CASSTTGGNQPQHF. Here the CDR3 DNA reads TGTGCCAGCAGCACGACAGGGGGCAATCAGCCCCAGCATTTT. The chain carries TRBV4-2 and TRBJ1-5, with 8 bases matching TRBD1. The CDR3 extends over 14 amino acids. Germline V gene sequence: CDR1 LGHNA, CDR2 YNFKEQ. Unmatched junction bases numbered 2, after V lost 5 bases and J lost 2 bases.

Only one count was recorded for this clone. V and J are TRBV18 and TRBJ2-7, with a possible D match to TRBD1 (6 bases). The CDR3 has 15 amino acids. V dropped 5 bases and J dropped 5 bases, with 19 bases sitting between them. Germline loops: CDR1 KGHSH, CDR2 LQKENI. The DNA for the CDR3 is TGTGCCAGCTCAGTCGGACAGTCAGCATCCGACGAGCAGTACTTC. Translating it yields CASSVGQSASDEQYF.

This clone came up once. The chain is built from TRBV7-2 and TRBJ1-1; D is ambiguous. The CDR3 has 13 amino acids. Germline CDR1 SGHTA, CDR2 FQGNSA. V lost 7 bases and J 3 bases, leaving 12 bases between the germline ends. As DNA, the CDR3 is TGTGCCAGCACCCTAGGGCCGTACACTGAAGCTTTCTTT. As protein: CASTLGPYTEAFF.

This clone was detected only a few times. At one end, the junction sequence differs from germline, possibly due to a read error. V usage is TRBV7-7 and J usage is TRBJ1-5; no clear D gene. The CDR3 totals 13 residues. Germline V CDR1 and CDR2: SSHAT, FNYEAQ (reference sequence). The CDR3: CASSSGRGQPQHF. The CDR3 region has the DNA TGTGCTAGCAGCTCCGGGCGGGGTCAGCCCCAGCATTTT.

V and J are TRBV7-6 and TRBJ1-1, with 8 bases that match TRBD1. This CDR3 contains 16 residues. In germline, CDR1 is SGHVS, CDR2 FNYEAQ. V lost 1 base to trimming and J lost 0 bases; unmatched junction nucleotides: 4. The CDR3 is CASSLGTGQVNTEAFF. DNA of the CDR3: TGTGCCAGCAGCTTAGGGACGGGACAGGTGAACACTGAAGCTTTCTTT.

This clone was seen a few times. The rearrangement links TRBV19 to TRBJ1-2; D uncertain. The germline V gene has CDR1 LNHDA and CDR2 SQIVND (reference sequence). Between the trimmed V and J ends, which lost 3 bases and 0 bases, there was a span of 11 bases. The CDR3 has 15 amino acids. In DNA form, the CDR3 reads TGTGCCAGTAGTATCCACAACACACCTAACTATGGCTACACCTTC. Amino acids: CASSIHNTPNYGYTF.

This chain joins TRBV28 and TRBJ1-5; D not resolved. This CDR3 is 15 amino acids long. V lost 3 bases, J lost 0 bases, and 9 bases lay in between. Germline CDR1 is MDHEN and CDR2 is SYDVKM. CDR3 DNA sequence: TGTGCCAGCAGTTTTAGGCAGTATAGCAATCAGCCCCAGCATTTT. Encoded protein: CASSFRQYSNQPQHF.

The chain carries TRBV30 and TRBJ2-2, with D perhaps TRBD1 (5 bases). The V gene's germline CDR1 is GTSNPN and CDR2 SVGIG (reference sequence). The CDR3 has 11 residues. V was pared by 5 bases and J by 4 bases, with 5 bases between. CDR3 in amino acids: CAWGATGELFF. The CDR3, as DNA: TGTGCCTGGGGGGCCACCGGGGAGCTGTTTTTT.

As for this clone: Other DNA sequences in the sample encode the same CDR3. The chain couples TRBV5-1 to TRBJ2-7; D perhaps matches TRBD1 (6 bases). The CDR3 loop spans 15 amino acids. Per germline, CDR1 SGHRS and CDR2 YFSETQ. V gave up 0 bases and J gave up 0 bases, with 10 bases separating them. CDR3 in DNA: TGCGCCAGCAGCTTGGGGGGGACAAGCTCCTACGAGCAGTACTTC. Its translation is CASSLGGTSSYEQYF.

The chain recombines TRBV19 with TRBJ2-5; D gene ambiguous. Trimming stripped 5 bases from V and 1 base from J, with 14 bases between. The length of the CDR3 is 15 residues. In germline, CDR1 is LNHDA, CDR2 SQIVND (reference sequence). The CDR3 region is CASSRTRKGQETQYF. Here the CDR3 DNA reads TGTGCCAGTAGTCGTACCCGGAAGGGCCAAGAGACCCAGTACTTC.

V usage is TRBV5-1 and J usage is TRBJ2-3, with 9 bases fitting TRBD1. The CDR3 runs to 14 residues. The ends lost 4 bases at V and 2 bases at J; junction bases unmatched: 2. CDR1 is SGHRS, CDR2 YFSETQ, per germline. As DNA, the CDR3 is TGCGCCAGCAGCGGACAGGGGCACACAGATACGCAGTATTTT. It yields the protein CASSGQGHTDTQYF.

The chain uses TRBV6-5 and TRBJ1-2, with a possible D match to TRBD1 (6 bases). CDR3 length equals 15 residues. V lost 6 bases and J 6 bases, leaving 20 bases between the germline ends. Germline CDR1 is MNHEY and CDR2 is SVGAGI. CDR3 loop: CASSRDTPSFNGYTF. In DNA, the CDR3 is TGTGCCAGCAGCCGGGACACCCCTTCGTTCAATGGCTACACCTTC.

The rearrangement links TRBV6-6 to TRBJ2-2; D uncertain. The CDR3 extends over 15 amino acids. Germline CDR1 and CDR2: MNHNY and SVGAGI (reference sequence). The V end lost 0 bases, the J end lost 1 base, and 6 bases lay between the germline ends. The CDR3 region has the DNA TGTGCCAGCAGTTACTCGACCGGGAACACCGGGGAGCTGTTTTTT. Its translation: CASSYSTGNTGELFF.

The CDR3 protein is CASRSQGAEDSYEQYF. The CDR3 DNA is TGTGCCAGCAGGTCACAGGGGGCCGAGGACTCCTACGAGCAGTACTTC. The rearrangement links TRBV27 to TRBJ2-7, with 9 bases identical to TRBD1. J was trimmed by 0 bases and V by 6 bases; bases with no gene match: 9. Germline-derived CDR1 and CDR2 are MNHEY and SMNVEV (reference sequence). The CDR3 is made up of 16 amino acids.

The chain recombines TRBV5-6 with TRBJ2-1, with 9 bases identical to TRBD1. CDR3 length: 15 residues. Germline values: CDR1 SGHDT, CDR2 YYEEEE. J was trimmed by 4 bases and V by 4 bases; bases with no gene match: 6. The CDR3 loop is CASSRGTGWYNEQFF. The CDR3, as DNA: TGTGCCAGCAGCCGAGGGACAGGGTGGTACAATGAGCAGTTCTTC.

A single count supports this clone. Here the CDR3 reads CASSIPPVETQYF. The CDR3 coding sequence is TGTGCCAGTAGTATTCCCCCTGTCGAGACCCAGTACTTC. This chain joins TRBV19 and TRBJ2-5; no clear D. Trimming removed 3 bases from V and 5 bases from J, with 10 bases in between. Germline CDR1 reads LNHDA; CDR2 reads SQIVND (reference sequence). This CDR3 region has 13 residues.

The chain recombines TRBV6-1 with TRBJ1-5; 7 bases fit TRBD1. Germline V CDR1 and CDR2: MNHNS, SASEGT. V lost 3 bases to trimming and J lost 0 bases; unmatched junction nucleotides: 2. The CDR3 sequence is 15 residues long. CDR3 DNA sequence: TGTGCCAGCAGTGACCACAGGGGTAGCAATCAGCCCCAGCATTTT. Translated: CASSDHRGSNQPQHF.

The V and J genes are TRBV28 and TRBJ2-2; the D gene could be TRBD1 or TRBD2 (5 bases each). The CDR3 sequence is 16 residues long. Trimming removed 10 bases at V and 4 bases at J, with 22 bases between. Germline assignment: CDR1 MDHEN and CDR2 SYDVKM. The CDR3 coding sequence is TGTGCCACTAATAACCTACAGGTTGCGGGCACCGGGGAGCTGTTTTTT. This encodes CATNNLQVAGTGELFF.

In its sample, this clone was seen once. This rearrangement joins TRBV13 to TRBJ2-7; no firm D call. The CDR3 sequence is 15 residues long. V lost 0 bases and J lost 2, with 11 bases in between. In germline, CDR1 is PRHDT, CDR2 FYEKMQ (reference sequence). The CDR3 protein is CASSLGVKNAYEQYF. The CDR3 nucleotides are TGTGCCAGCAGCTTAGGCGTAAAAAATGCCTACGAGCAGTACTTC.